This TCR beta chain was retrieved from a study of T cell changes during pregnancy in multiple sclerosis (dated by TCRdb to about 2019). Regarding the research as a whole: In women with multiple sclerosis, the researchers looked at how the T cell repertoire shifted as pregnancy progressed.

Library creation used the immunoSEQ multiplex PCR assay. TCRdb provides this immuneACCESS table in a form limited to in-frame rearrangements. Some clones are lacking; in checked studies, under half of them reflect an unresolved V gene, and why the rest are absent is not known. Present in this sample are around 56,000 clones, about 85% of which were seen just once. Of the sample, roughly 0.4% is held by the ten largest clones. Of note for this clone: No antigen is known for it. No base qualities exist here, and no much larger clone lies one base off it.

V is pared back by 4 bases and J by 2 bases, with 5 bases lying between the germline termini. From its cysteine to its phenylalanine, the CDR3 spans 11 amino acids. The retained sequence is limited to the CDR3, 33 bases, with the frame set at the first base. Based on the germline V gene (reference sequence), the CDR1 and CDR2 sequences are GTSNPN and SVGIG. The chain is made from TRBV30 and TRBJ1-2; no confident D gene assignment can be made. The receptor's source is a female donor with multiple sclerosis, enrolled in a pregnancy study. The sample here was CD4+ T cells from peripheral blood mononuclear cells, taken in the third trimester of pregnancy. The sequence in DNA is TGTGCCTGGACCGGGAACTATGGCTACACCTTC. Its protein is CAWTGNYGYTF.